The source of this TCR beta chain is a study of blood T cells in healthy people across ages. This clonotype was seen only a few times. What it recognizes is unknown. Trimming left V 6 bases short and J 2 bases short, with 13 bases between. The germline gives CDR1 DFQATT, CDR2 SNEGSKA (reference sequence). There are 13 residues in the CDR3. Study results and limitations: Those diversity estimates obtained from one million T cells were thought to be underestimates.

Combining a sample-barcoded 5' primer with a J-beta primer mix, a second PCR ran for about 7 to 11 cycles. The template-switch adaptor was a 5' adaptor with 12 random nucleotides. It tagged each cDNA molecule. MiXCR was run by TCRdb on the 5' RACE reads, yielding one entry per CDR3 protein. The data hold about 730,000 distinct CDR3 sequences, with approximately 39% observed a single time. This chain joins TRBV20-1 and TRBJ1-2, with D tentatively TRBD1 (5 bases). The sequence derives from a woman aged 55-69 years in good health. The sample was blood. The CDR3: CSAIRDLNYGYTF. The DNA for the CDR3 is TGCAGTGCCATCCGGGACCTCAACTATGGCTACACCTTC.